These 12 T cell receptor beta chains originate from one sample sequenced in a study of cytomegalovirus exposure and HLA in healthy donors. Here immunoSEQ multiplex PCR was the method, and the copy in TCRdb shows in-frame clones only, minus some. In the table there are roughly 77,000 clones, roughly 94% of which are singletons. Sequences were obtained from PBMCs. The receptors derive from a woman aged 18-30 years in good health and CMV-seronegative.

CDR3 nucleotide sequence: TGCGCCAGCATGATGGGGGGACCAACTAATGAAAAACTGTTTTTT. Translated, it gives CASMMGGPTNEKLFF. The rearrangement links TRBV5-1 to TRBJ1-4; TRBD1 might be the D (5 bases). The length of the CDR3 is 15 residues. The ends were cut back, 6 bases at V and 0 bases at J, with 12 bases in the middle. Germline CDR1 is SGHRS and CDR2 is YFSETQ.

The chain carries TRBV6-1 and TRBJ1-1, with D possibly TRBD1 on 5 matching bases. CDR3 length equals 14 residues. Trimming shortened V by 4 bases and J by 1 base, and 10 bases separated the two germline ends. Germline V lookup: CDR1 MNHNS, CDR2 SASEGT. The CDR3 loop reads CASSARGGNTEAFF. The DNA of the CDR3 is TGTGCCAGCAGTGCGAGGGGAGGGAACACTGAAGCTTTCTTT.

This clone was seen once. The genes are TRBV5-6 and TRBJ2-7; D possibly corresponds to TRBD1 (5 bases). The CDR3 has 14 amino acids. V was trimmed by 4 bases and J by 3 bases, leaving 14 bases between them. Per the germline V gene, CDR1 is SGHDT and CDR2 is YYEEEE. CDR3: CASSKTGPFYEQYF. The CDR3 nucleotides read TGTGCCAGCAGCAAAACAGGACCATTCTACGAGCAGTACTTC.

V gene TRBV19 combines with J gene TRBJ2-7; 10 bases fit TRBD2. V lost 5 bases to trimming and J lost 4 bases; unmatched junction nucleotides: 5. The CDR3 consists of 14 residues. Germline CDR1 reads LNHDA; CDR2 reads SQIVND (reference sequence). CDR3 sequence (DNA): TGTGCCAGTAGTCAATCTAGCGGGAGTTACGAGCAGTACTTC. Residues: CASSQSSGSYEQYF.

This chain links TRBV28 with TRBJ1-4, with 9 bases fitting TRBD1. This CDR3 comprises 15 residues. Germline lookup yields CDR1 MDHEN and CDR2 SYDVKM. V lost 5 bases, J lost 6 bases, and 7 bases stayed unmatched. For the CDR3, the DNA is TGTGCCAGCAGTCGCTGGACAGGGGTTGATGAAAAACTGTTTTTT. Translating it yields CASSRWTGVDEKLFF.

The V call is TRBV4-3, the J call TRBJ2-1, with 16 bases identical to TRBD2. J was trimmed by 7 bases and V by 0 bases; bases with no gene match: 12. Germline CDR1 is LGHNA and CDR2 is YSLEER. CDR3 length: 20 amino acids. Here the CDR3 reads CASSQDLGTSGGGLQNEQFF. The CDR3 bases are TGCGCCAGCAGCCAAGATCTCGGGACTAGCGGGGGGGGTCTACAAAATGAGCAGTTCTTC.

The chain employs TRBV28 and TRBJ2-7; D possibly corresponds to TRBD2 (7 bases). Looked up from germline, CDR1 is MDHEN and CDR2 is SYDVKM. CDR3 length equals 15 residues. Between the trimmed V and J ends, which lost 6 bases and 2 bases, there was a span of 17 bases. The CDR3 region is CASSPPSGGPYEQYF. The CDR3 nucleotides are TGTGCCAGCAGCCCTCCTTCGGGGGGCCCCTACGAGCAGTACTTC.

This chain uses TRBV7-2 with TRBJ1-2; D might be TRBD1 (5 bases). Germline CDR1 is SGHTA and CDR2 is FQGNSA. CDR3 length equals 16 residues. The V end was cut by 0 bases, the J end by 4 bases, with 15 bases between. The CDR3, as DNA: TGTGCCAGCAGCTTAGCCGACTGGGGCAGGGTCTATGGCTACACCTTC. This sequence encodes CASSLADWGRVYGYTF.

The genes are TRBV15 and TRBJ2-5; D is perhaps TRBD2 (7 bases). Deletions cut 6 bases from V and 5 bases from J, with 22 bases between. This CDR3 is 16 amino acids long. In germline, CDR1 is LNHNV, CDR2 YYDKDF (reference sequence). CDR3 DNA: TGTGCCACCAGTCCCAGACCCGGGGGGCGAGGCGAGACCCAGTACTTC. Encoded protein: CATSPRPGGRGETQYF.

The rearrangement joins TRBV5-8 to TRBJ2-7; the match to TRBD2 covers 10 bases. Germline CDR1 and CDR2: SGHTS and YDEGEE. This CDR3 is built from 16 residues. The trim removed 4 bases at V and 0 bases at J, leaving 7 bases unmatched. The CDR3 protein is CASSVTSGVVSYEQYF. The CDR3 region has the DNA TGTGCCAGCAGCGTTACTAGCGGGGTCGTCTCCTACGAGCAGTACTTC.

The gene calls are TRBV10-3 and TRBJ2-7; D gene uncertain. Germline assignment: CDR1 ENHRY and CDR2 SYGVKD. CDR3 size: 11 residues. V gave up 3 bases and J gave up 5 bases, with 5 bases separating them. Here the CDR3 DNA reads TGTGCCATCAGTGAAGCCGACGAGCAGTACTTC. It specifies CAISEADEQYF.

The chain has TRBV7-2 and TRBJ2-2; D might be TRBD2 (6 bases). Between the trimmed V and J ends, which lost 2 bases and 0 bases, there was a span of 7 bases. Germline CDR1 SGHTA, CDR2 FQGNSA. This CDR3 region has 15 residues. The CDR3 here is CASSLRLANTGELFF. The CDR3 DNA follows: TGTGCCAGCAGCTTAAGACTAGCGAACACCGGGGAGCTGTTTTTT.